Following are 31 T cell receptor beta chains from one sample sequenced in a study of shared clonotypes between healthy human individuals. TCRdb's table, derived via immunoSEQ multiplex PCR, lists solely in-frame clones and lacks some. The data hold approximately 1,500,000 clones, with about 96% observed a single time. Sequenced input: naive CD4+ T cells sorted from blood. The subset denotes: CD45RA+ positively selected. These receptor sequences come from a man younger than 45 in good health.

The CDR3 DNA sequence: TGTGCCAGTAGTAGATGGTTGGGTCAGCCGAACACCGGGGAGCTGTTTTTT. It encodes CASSRWLGQPNTGELFF. This chain joins TRBV19 and TRBJ2-2; D is undetermined. The CDR3 covers 17 residues. Between the trimmed V and J ends, which lost 4 bases and 0 bases, there was a span of 15 bases. The germline gives CDR1 LNHDA, CDR2 SQIVND (reference sequence).

V and J are TRBV9 and TRBJ1-5; D ambiguous. Germline V gene sequence: CDR1 SGDLS, CDR2 YYNGEE. The CDR3 consists of 15 residues. The V end was cut by 1 base, the J end by 0 bases, with 8 bases between. Written as DNA, the CDR3 is TGTGCCAGCAGCGTATCGGCACATAGCAATCAGCCCCAGCATTTT. This codes for CASSVSAHSNQPQHF.

This chain links TRBV10-1 with TRBJ2-5; possibly TRBD1 for D (5 bases). The CDR3 is 13 amino acids. V lost 2 bases, J lost 2 bases, and 6 bases lay in between. Looked up from germline, CDR1 is WNHNN and CDR2 is SYGVQD (reference sequence). CDR3 in DNA: TGCGCCAGCAGTGAGAGGGGTCAAGAGACCCAGTACTTC. It yields the protein CASSERGQETQYF.

The gene calls are TRBV6-1 and TRBJ2-5; TRBD1 matches 9 bases. The ends lost 4 bases at V and 5 bases at J; junction bases unmatched: 5. This CDR3 spans 14 amino acids. CDR1 and CDR2 from the germline V gene are MNHNS and SASEGT. The CDR3 nucleotides read TGTGCCAGCAGTGTCGTAGGGACAGGGGAGACCCAGTACTTC. Residues: CASSVVGTGETQYF.

This chain joins TRBV5-1 and TRBJ2-5, with 7 bases lining up with TRBD1. Germline CDR1 reads SGHRS; CDR2 reads YFSETQ. The CDR3 totals 15 residues. The V and J ends lost 4 bases and 0 bases, in that order; junction bases with no gene match: 6. This chain's CDR3 is CASSPGTANQETQYF. CDR3 DNA: TGCGCCAGCAGCCCCGGGACAGCTAACCAAGAGACCCAGTACTTC.

This clone was seen once. CDR3 in DNA: TGTGCCAGCAGCTTAGATTCCTACGAGCAGTACTTC. As protein: CASSLDSYEQYF. The chain recombines TRBV11-1 with TRBJ2-5; D gene ambiguous. The J call may be in error: the DNA end matches TRBJ2-7 better. Per the germline V gene, CDR1 is SGHAT and CDR2 is FQDESV (reference sequence). The CDR3 loop spans 12 amino acids.

The J gene is TRBJ1-1, the V gene TRBV6-1; the D is unclear. From germline, CDR1 is MNHNS and CDR2 SASEGT. The V end was cut by 1 base, the J end by 4 bases, with 7 bases between. The CDR3 is made up of 13 amino acids. The CDR3 spells CASSEDPRTEAFF. CDR3 sequence (DNA): TGTGCCAGCAGTGAAGACCCTCGCACTGAAGCTTTCTTT.

V is TRBV5-1 and J is TRBJ2-1; 16 bases are a match to TRBD2. The CDR3 runs to 18 residues. The V and J ends lost 4 bases and 1 base, in that order; junction bases with no gene match: 5. Germline CDR1 is SGHRS and CDR2 is YFSETQ. In DNA form, the CDR3 reads TGCGCCAGCAGCCAAGGGACTAGCGGGAGGGGGTCCTACAATGAGCAGTTCTTC. This translates into CASSQGTSGRGSYNEQFF.

The V and J genes are TRBV29-1 and TRBJ1-1; weak D call: TRBD1 (6 bases). Trimming cost V 8 bases and J 7 bases, with 8 bases left between them. Germline-derived CDR1 and CDR2 are SQVTM and ANQGSEA. There are 9 residues in the CDR3. CDR3 bases: TGCAGCTCGGACAGTGAAGCTTTCTTT. It encodes CSSDSEAFF.

As to this clone: Other nucleotide sequences from this sample produce the same CDR3. This sequence joins TRBV6-4 and TRBJ2-2, with 12 bases that match TRBD2. The CDR3 runs 16 residues. CDR1 and CDR2 (germline): MRHNA, SNTAGT. After removal of 5 bases from V and 1 base from J, the junction contained 2 bases not matched to a gene. The CDR3: CASSRTSGVNTGELFF. The CDR3 DNA reads as TGTGCCAGCAGTAGGACTAGCGGGGTGAACACCGGGGAGCTGTTTTTT.

The DNA of the CDR3 is TGTGCCAGCAGCCCCGGGACAGGGTCTATCCGTGGCTACACCTTC. Translating gives CASSPGTGSIRGYTF. The gene calls are TRBV5-6 and TRBJ1-2; 9 bases line up with TRBD1. The ends lost 4 bases at V and 7 bases at J; junction bases unmatched: 11. Germline CDR1 reads SGHDT; CDR2 reads YYEEEE. CDR3 length: 15 residues.

This clone was recorded once. J is TRBJ1-2 and V is TRBV4-3; 9 nucleotides agree with TRBD1. This CDR3 has 16 amino acids. CDR1 is LGHNA, CDR2 YSLEER, per germline. Trimming took 1 base from V and 3 from J; bases not matched to a gene: 6. The CDR3 DNA is TGCGCCAGCAGCCAAGTGTCGGGACAGGGCGACTATGGCTACACCTTC. It is translated as CASSQVSGQGDYGYTF.

The rearrangement links TRBV19 to TRBJ1-2; D unresolved. V was clipped by 6 bases and J by 0 bases, with 20 bases between them. Germline V gene data show CDR1 as LNHDA and CDR2 as SQIVND (reference sequence). The CDR3 has 17 residues. The CDR3 nucleotides read TGTGCCAGTAGCACCCATCCCCGGACGCTTGCTAACTATGGCTACACCTTC. This gives the protein CASSTHPRTLANYGYTF.

The rearrangement links TRBV28 to TRBJ1-2, with D unresolved. The CDR3 consists of 14 residues. Germline CDR1 MDHEN, CDR2 SYDVKM. Trimming took off 5 bases at V and 4 bases at J, with 14 bases between the two ends. As DNA, the CDR3 is TGTGCCAGCAGTCCTCCCGGGAAATCCTATGGCTACACCTTC. This translates into CASSPPGKSYGYTF.

The V call is TRBV5-1, the J call TRBJ2-7; 8 bases match TRBD1. V gave up 4 bases and J gave up 3 bases; unmatched junction bases: 9. This CDR3 has 15 amino acids. Germline CDR1 reads SGHRS; CDR2 reads YFSETQ. The CDR3 reads CASSPGGTGGYEQYF. CDR3 DNA sequence: TGCGCCAGCAGCCCCGGAGGGACAGGCGGCTACGAGCAGTACTTC.

This sequence joins TRBV18 and TRBJ2-1; 10 bases match TRBD2. Germline values: CDR1 KGHSH, CDR2 LQKENI. Trimming cost V 2 bases and J 3 bases; bases outside gene matches: 7. The CDR3 runs 17 residues. CDR3 DNA sequence: TGTGCCAGCTCACCAGGTGTTCTAGCGGGAGTCTACAATGAGCAGTTCTTC. Translated: CASSPGVLAGVYNEQFF.

The chain has TRBV18 and TRBJ1-5; weak D call: TRBD1 (5 bases). V was cut by 0 bases and J by 0 bases, with 24 bases left in between. The CDR3 runs to 21 residues. Germline CDR1 and CDR2: KGHSH and LQKENI. The CDR3 sequence: CASSPPSETAHDKHSNQPQHF. The CDR3 DNA is TGTGCCAGCTCACCACCATCTGAGACAGCCCATGACAAACATAGCAATCAGCCCCAGCATTTT.

The rearrangement uses TRBV18 and TRBJ2-2; no clear D gene. This CDR3 is 12 amino acids long. The germline V gene has CDR1 KGHSH and CDR2 LQKENI. Between the trimmed V and J ends, which lost 4 bases and 4 bases, there was a span of 4 bases. This chain's CDR3 is CASSLSTGELFF. DNA for the CDR3: TGTGCCAGCTCACTGTCCACCGGGGAGCTGTTTTTT.

The chain links TRBV18 to TRBJ1-2; 8 bases match TRBD1. Germline lookup yields CDR1 KGHSH and CDR2 LQKENI. V shed 2 bases, J shed 5 bases, and the junction held 10 bases outside the gene matches. The CDR3 length is 16 residues. CDR3 in amino acids: CASSPFSSGQEYGYTF. CDR3 DNA: TGTGCCAGCTCACCATTTAGTTCGGGACAGGAATATGGCTACACCTTC.

The gene calls are TRBV7-6 and TRBJ2-7; 14 bases are a match to TRBD2. The germline V gene has CDR1 SGHVS and CDR2 FNYEAQ. V was clipped by 3 bases and J by 4 bases; unmatched bases: 5. The CDR3 covers 16 residues. Here the CDR3 reads CASSFGGLAGVYEQYF. The CDR3 bases are TGTGCCAGCAGCTTTGGGGGACTAGCGGGAGTTTACGAGCAGTACTTC.

V and J are TRBV23-1 and TRBJ2-7; the match to TRBD1 covers 8 bases. TRBV23-1 has ORF status, its function being uncertain. The CDR3 totals 13 residues. The junction had 5 bases not matched to a gene; V was cut back by 7 bases and J by 3 bases. CDR3 DNA sequence: TGCGCCAGCAACGACAGGGGTAGCTACGAGCAGTACTTC. This encodes CASNDRGSYEQYF.

The CDR3 region is CASSLDGTSGLIGDTQYF. The CDR3 nucleotides read TGTGCCAGCAGCTTAGATGGTACTAGCGGGCTGATCGGAGATACGCAGTATTTT. The chain links TRBV11-3 to TRBJ2-3, with 9 bases fitting TRBD2. Trimming cost V 0 bases and J 5 bases; bases outside gene matches: 12. The CDR3 totals 18 residues. Germline CDR1 reads SGHNT; CDR2 reads YENEEA.

In this sample, this clone turned up once. This sequence joins TRBV5-1 and TRBJ2-1; 10 bases line up with TRBD2. CDR1 and CDR2 from the germline V gene are SGHRS and YFSETQ. After removal of 1 base from V and 4 bases from J, the junction contained 8 bases not matched to a gene. The CDR3 spans 17 residues. The CDR3 DNA reads as TGCGCCAGCAGCTTGTCCCGGACTAGCGGAGGATACAATGAGCAGTTCTTC. The encoded protein is CASSLSRTSGGYNEQFF.

The chain combines TRBV7-8 with TRBJ1-3; D remains unclear. Trimming left V 5 bases short and J 1 base short, with 15 bases between. Per the germline V gene, CDR1 is SGHVS and CDR2 is FQNEAQ. The CDR3 is made up of 16 amino acids. The CDR3 sequence is CASSRLTRGSGNTIYF. In DNA, the CDR3 is TGTGCCAGCAGCCGCCTAACCCGGGGTTCTGGAAACACCATATATTTT.

The V gene is TRBV20-1, the J gene TRBJ2-2; D is unresolved. V gave up 6 bases and J gave up 1 base, with 3 bases separating them. Germline V gene sequence: CDR1 DFQATT, CDR2 SNEGSKA (reference sequence). CDR3 size: 11 residues. The CDR3 is CSAQNTGELFF. Written as DNA, the CDR3 is TGCAGTGCGCAGAACACCGGGGAGCTGTTTTTT.

The chain links TRBV19 to TRBJ2-7; either TRBD1 or TRBD2 may fit D (5 bases each). V was trimmed by 5 bases and J by 2 bases, leaving 13 bases between them. The CDR3 sequence is 14 residues long. Germline-derived CDR1 and CDR2 are LNHDA and SQIVND (reference sequence). The CDR3 DNA is TGTGCCAGTAGTGGGGGTGACAGAGCCTACGAGCAGTACTTC. This sequence encodes CASSGGDRAYEQYF. Drawing the rest from reference TRBV19 and TRBJ2-7, the complete variable domain is DGGITQSPKYLFRKEGQNVTLSCEQNLNHDAMYWYRQDPGQGLRLIYYSQIVNDFQKGDIAEGYSVSREKKESFPLTVTSAQKNPTAFYLCASSGGDRAYEQYFGPGTRLTVT.

The chain recombines TRBV30 with TRBJ2-5; D not resolved. CDR3 length: 12 residues. The V end was cut by 5 bases, the J end by 2 bases, with 9 bases between. Germline values: CDR1 GTSNPN, CDR2 SVGIG (reference sequence). CDR3 coding DNA: TGTGCCTGGGGCGTTTGGCAAGAGACCCAGTACTTC. It translates to CAWGVWQETQYF.

This clone was counted once. V usage is TRBV5-5 and J usage is TRBJ1-5; perhaps TRBD1 as D (6 bases). This CDR3 comprises 16 residues. Per the germline V gene, CDR1 is SGHKS and CDR2 is YYEKEE (reference sequence). Trimming left V 4 bases short and J 3 bases short, with 17 bases between. CDR3 protein: CASSARQDPFNQPQHF. CDR3 DNA sequence: TGTGCCAGCAGCGCACGACAGGACCCGTTCAATCAGCCCCAGCATTTT. Complete variable domain (other parts from reference TRBV5-5 and TRBJ1-5): DAGVTQSPTHLIKTRGQQVTLRCSPISGHKSVSWYQQVLGQGPQFIFQYYEKEERGRGNFPDRFSARQFPNYSSELNVNALLLGDSALYLCASSARQDPFNQPQHFGDGTRLSIL.

The chain combines TRBV14 with TRBJ1-1, with 8 bases aligning to TRBD1. Germline values: CDR1 SGHDN, CDR2 FVKESK. V shed 10 bases and J 8 bases; nucleotides not matched to a gene: 3. The CDR3 runs 10 residues. CDR3 DNA: TGTGCCAACCGGGACAGGGAAGCTTTCTTT. Translation: CANRDREAFF.

The rearrangement uses TRBV30 and TRBJ2-3; a weak D match, TRBD2 (6 bases). The V end lost 0 bases, the J end lost 6 bases, and 19 bases lay between the germline ends. Per germline, CDR1 GTSNPN and CDR2 SVGIG (reference sequence). CDR3 length equals 16 residues. This CDR3 is CAWSVLGGLPPDTQYF. The CDR3, as DNA: TGTGCCTGGAGTGTACTTGGAGGGCTTCCTCCCGATACGCAGTATTTT. The complete variable domain, with remaining parts taken from reference TRBV30 and TRBJ2-3, reads SQTIHQWPATLVQPVGSPLSLECTVEGTSNPNLYWYRQAAGRGLQLLFYSVGIGQISSEVPQNLSASRPQDRQFILSSKKLLLSDSGFYLCAWSVLGGLPPDTQYFGPGTRLTVL.

As regards this clone: Other DNA sequences within the sample encode an identical CDR3. The chain uses TRBV18 and TRBJ1-1; no definite D call. Trimming removed 2 bases from V and 2 bases from J, with 6 bases in between. Germline loops: CDR1 KGHSH, CDR2 LQKENI. CDR3 length equals 13 residues. CDR3 amino acids: CASSPVPNTEAFF. CDR3 coding DNA: TGTGCCAGCTCACCAGTGCCAAACACTGAAGCTTTCTTT.